These 32 T cell receptor beta chains were sequenced from one sample in a study of cytomegalovirus exposure and HLA in healthy donors. A multiplex PCR was run with 60 Vbeta primers and 13 Jbeta primers. The table came from immunoSEQ multiplex PCR; TCRdb's copy has only in-frame clones and leaves some out. The table lists 40,000 or so clones, with 1% to 1.5% in the top ten. Material for sequencing was PBMCs. The receptor source for this set is a man under 40 in good health and CMV-seronegative.

V is TRBV5-1 and J is TRBJ1-5, with D possibly matching TRBD1 (6 bases). V lost 0 bases and J 0 bases, leaving 13 bases between the germline ends. Germline values: CDR1 SGHRS, CDR2 YFSETQ. This CDR3 contains 17 residues. The CDR3 nucleotides read TGCGCCAGCAGCTTGGATCTCAGGGGTAATAGCAATCAGCCCCAGCATTTT. Its translation: CASSLDLRGNSNQPQHF. The variable domain in full, completed from reference TRBV5-1 and TRBJ1-5, reads KAGVTQTPRYLIKTRGQQVTLSCSPISGHRSVSWYQQTPGQGLQFLFEYFSETQRNKGNFPGRFSGRQFSNSRSEMNVSTLELGDSALYLCASSLDLRGNSNQPQHFGDGTRLSIL.

In the case of this clone: Compared with germline, one end of the junction differs, possibly owing to a read error. Other DNA sequences within the sample encode an identical CDR3. The V call is TRBV5-1, the J call TRBJ1-6, with 9 bases aligning to TRBD1. CDR3 length: 14 amino acids. Per germline, CDR1 SGHRS and CDR2 YFSETQ. The CDR3 loop reads CASSSGQGNSPLHF. CDR3 bases: TGCGCCAGCAGTTCCGGACAGGGGAATTCACCCCTACACTTT.

The chain links TRBV6-5 to TRBJ1-1; D is perhaps TRBD1 (5 bases). The V gene lost 7 bases and the J gene lost 2 bases, with 14 bases spanning the gap. The CDR3 sequence is 14 residues long. Germline V gene lookup returns CDR1 MNHEY and CDR2 SVGAGI. CDR3 nucleotides: TGTGCCAGCACTGCCCCTGGGGCTAACACTGAAGCTTTCTTT. It translates to CASTAPGANTEAFF.

The V call is TRBV5-6, the J call TRBJ2-7; D is unclear. This CDR3 contains 14 residues. Germline V CDR1 and CDR2: SGHDT, YYEEEE. Trimming cost V 2 bases and J 5 bases, with 14 bases left between them. CDR3 residues: CASSFAYLVHEQYF. CDR3 sequence (DNA): TGTGCCAGCAGCTTTGCCTATTTGGTCCACGAGCAGTACTTC.

The V gene is TRBV4-2, the J gene TRBJ1-1; the D gene is possibly TRBD1 (5 bases). From germline, CDR1 is LGHNA and CDR2 YNFKEQ. V lost 4 bases, J lost 1 base, and 7 bases lay in between. The CDR3 length is 13 residues. The CDR3 coding sequence is TGTGCCAGCAGCCCCAGGGCGAACACTGAAGCTTTCTTT. This encodes CASSPRANTEAFF.

The chain's CDR3 is CASSLKPGNEQFF. CDR3 in DNA: TGTGCCAGCTCACTTAAGCCGGGCAATGAGCAGTTCTTC. J is TRBJ2-1 and V is TRBV18; D is uncertain. V dropped 4 bases and J dropped 6 bases, with 10 bases sitting between them. Germline CDR1 reads KGHSH; CDR2 reads LQKENI. The CDR3 runs to 13 residues.

The chain recombines TRBV7-2 with TRBJ2-6, with a tentative D call TRBD1 (5 bases). Germline V gene data show CDR1 as SGHTA and CDR2 as FQGNSA. CDR3 length: 17 amino acids. Trimming removed 1 base at V and 4 bases at J, with 14 bases between. The CDR3 coding sequence is TGTGCCAGCAGCTTAGTTTCAGGGCTAGGCGGGGCCAACGTCCTGACTTTC. It encodes CASSLVSGLGGANVLTF.

This chain connects TRBV10-1 to TRBJ2-5, with D possibly being TRBD1 (6 bases). The CDR3 spans 15 residues. Germline-derived CDR1 and CDR2 are WNHNN and SYGVQD (reference sequence). The V end lost 4 bases, the J end lost 3 bases, and 15 bases lay between the germline ends. The CDR3 region has the DNA TGCGCCAGCAGTGCTGGCAGGGGATCCGAAGAGACCCAGTACTTC. This codes for CASSAGRGSEETQYF.

CDR3 protein: CASSRTGGHFGYTF. The DNA of the CDR3 is TGTGCCAGCAGCAGGACAGGGGGCCATTTTGGCTACACCTTC. The genes are TRBV4-2 and TRBJ1-2; TRBD1 matches at 11 bases. Trimming at V came to 5 bases and at J to 7 bases, leaving 6 bases not matched to a gene. The germline CDR1 and CDR2 sequences are LGHNA and YNFKEQ. This CDR3 is built from 14 residues.

The CDR3 nucleotides are TGTGCCAGCTCACCCGGGACTCCGTCCGAGCAGTACTTC. Residues: CASSPGTPSEQYF. This rearrangement joins TRBV18 to TRBJ2-7, with D possibly being TRBD2 (6 bases). V lost 3 bases and J 6 bases, leaving 12 bases between the germline ends. Germline loops: CDR1 KGHSH, CDR2 LQKENI. The CDR3 extends over 13 amino acids. The whole variable domain, filled in from reference TRBV18 and TRBJ2-7, reads NAGVMQNPRHLVRRRGQEARLRCSPMKGHSHVYWYRQLPEEGLKFMVYLQKENIIDESGMPKERFSAEFPKEGPSILRIQQVVRGDSAAYFCASSPGTPSEQYFGPGTRLTVT.

The chain employs TRBV13 and TRBJ2-7; 11 nucleotides agree with TRBD2. Per the germline V gene, CDR1 is PRHDT and CDR2 is FYEKMQ (reference sequence). This CDR3 region has 16 residues. With 8 bases clipped from V and 0 bases from J, the junction kept 9 bases outside the gene matches. The CDR3 protein is CASSIRLAGTSYEQYF. The CDR3 DNA sequence: TGTGCCAGCTCTATAAGACTAGCGGGAACCTCCTACGAGCAGTACTTC.

The chain combines TRBV7-2 with TRBJ2-1, with 8 bases lining up with TRBD1. Germline V lookup: CDR1 SGHTA, CDR2 FQGNSA. The CDR3 is made up of 15 amino acids. J was trimmed by 5 bases and V by 2 bases; bases with no gene match: 5. Written as DNA, the CDR3 is TGTGCCAGCAGCTTATCAGGGGGCGCCCACAATGAGCAGTTCTTC. Its translation: CASSLSGGAHNEQFF.

This chain uses TRBV29-1 with TRBJ1-4; D is possibly TRBD1 (6 bases). The V end lost 2 bases, the J end lost 3 bases, and 10 bases lay between the germline ends. Germline CDR1 SQVTM, CDR2 ANQGSEA. The CDR3 has 14 amino acids. The CDR3, as DNA: TGCAGCGTTGAACCGACAGGCTCTAATGAAAAACTGTTTTTT. It is translated as CSVEPTGSNEKLFF.

The chain is built from TRBV19 and TRBJ2-1; D unclear. The germline V gene has CDR1 LNHDA and CDR2 SQIVND (reference sequence). V was trimmed by 5 bases and J by 8 bases, leaving 7 bases between them. The CDR3 has 11 residues. CDR3 in DNA: TGTGCCAGTAGTCCTTCGGATGAGCAGTTCTTC. This codes for CASSPSDEQFF. Drawing the rest from reference TRBV19 and TRBJ2-1, the complete variable domain is DGGITQSPKYLFRKEGQNVTLSCEQNLNHDAMYWYRQDPGQGLRLIYYSQIVNDFQKGDIAEGYSVSREKKESFPLTVTSAQKNPTAFYLCASSPSDEQFFGPGTRLTVL.

This chain links TRBV4-2 with TRBJ1-3, with 9 bases lining up with TRBD1. The V segment lost 0 bases and the J segment 6 bases; nucleotides outside the gene matches: 6. Germline V lookup: CDR1 LGHNA, CDR2 YNFKEQ. The CDR3 spans 16 residues. The CDR3 protein is CASSQDPWTGENTIYF. CDR3 bases: TGTGCCAGCAGCCAAGATCCATGGACAGGGGAAAACACCATATATTTT.

The chain recombines TRBV5-6 with TRBJ1-2, with D perhaps matching TRBD1 (5 bases). The V and J ends lost 0 bases and 3 bases respectively, with 9 bases between them. The CDR3 is made up of 14 amino acids. The germline V gene encodes CDR1 SGHDT and CDR2 YYEEEE. This CDR3 reads CASSLEGVYYGYTF. DNA of the CDR3: TGTGCCAGCAGCTTGGAAGGGGTTTACTATGGCTACACCTTC.

The CDR3 DNA is TGCGCCAGCAGCGGACTGGCTGGCAGTAATTCACCCCTCCACTTT. Protein: CASSGLAGSNSPLHF. This chain uses TRBV4-1 with TRBJ1-6; D ambiguous. V was pared by 5 bases and J by 6 bases, with 14 bases between. The CDR3 consists of 15 residues. CDR1 is MGHRA, CDR2 YSYEKL, per germline.

The rearrangement uses TRBV30 and TRBJ2-7; no reliable D call. Deletions cut 2 bases from V and 0 bases from J, with 14 bases between. Germline-derived CDR1 and CDR2 are GTSNPN and SVGIG (reference sequence). The CDR3 has 15 amino acids. In nucleotides, the CDR3 is TGTGCCTGGAGTCTCGACAATTTACCCTCCTACGAGCAGTACTTC. Translation gives CAWSLDNLPSYEQYF.

The gene calls are TRBV6-5 and TRBJ2-3, with D tentatively TRBD2 (7 bases). This CDR3 comprises 14 residues. CDR1 MNHEY and CDR2 SVGAGI come from the germline V gene. The V end was cut by 7 bases, the J end by 2 bases, with 13 bases between. CDR3 sequence: CASMGGQNTDTQYF. The CDR3 DNA follows: TGTGCCAGCATGGGGGGGCAGAACACAGATACGCAGTATTTT.

This chain joins TRBV6-5 and TRBJ2-7; D may be TRBD2 (5 bases). This CDR3 is 13 amino acids long. V lost 8 bases, J lost 2 bases, and 13 bases lay in between. The germline V gene has CDR1 MNHEY and CDR2 SVGAGI. The CDR3 here is CASGRTSPYEQYF. The CDR3 nucleotides are TGTGCCAGCGGACGTACTAGTCCCTACGAGCAGTACTTC.

CDR3 coding DNA: TGTGCCAGCAGCATAGGGGCAAACAGGGATGGCTACACCTTC. Translating gives CASSIGANRDGYTF. This chain links TRBV7-9 with TRBJ1-2; possible D gene TRBD1, 6 bases. The CDR3 has 14 residues. The germline V gene encodes CDR1 SEHNR and CDR2 FQNEAQ (reference sequence). Trimming removed 5 bases at V and 6 bases at J, with 16 bases between.

V and J are TRBV10-3 and TRBJ2-2, with D possibly matching TRBD2 (6 bases). The CDR3 covers 16 residues. CDR1 and CDR2 (germline): ENHRY, SYGVKD. The V end was cut by 5 bases, the J end by 0 bases, with 13 bases between. CDR3 sequence (DNA): TGTGCCATCAGTCCCTGGCGGGATTCGAACACCGGGGAGCTGTTTTTT. Residues: CAISPWRDSNTGELFF.

This chain joins TRBV4-2 and TRBJ1-1; TRBD1 matches at 7 bases. The CDR3 loop spans 14 amino acids. CDR1 is LGHNA, CDR2 YNFKEQ, per germline. J was trimmed by 3 bases and V by 2 bases; bases with no gene match: 3. The CDR3 sequence: CASSQPQGDTEAFF. For the CDR3, the DNA is TGTGCCAGCAGCCAACCTCAGGGGGACACTGAAGCTTTCTTT.

The chain is built from TRBV4-2 and TRBJ1-2; possible D gene TRBD1, 5 bases. CDR3 length: 14 residues. Trimming shortened V by 0 bases and J by 6 bases, and 11 bases separated the two germline ends. CDR1 and CDR2 (germline): LGHNA, YNFKEQ. The CDR3 bases are TGTGCCAGCAGCCAAGATACGGGGGGGGATGGCTACACCTTC. It is translated as CASSQDTGGDGYTF.

For the CDR3, the DNA is TGCGCCAGCAGCTTTACTACGAGCACAGATACGCAGTATTTT. It is translated as CASSFTTSTDTQYF. This sequence joins TRBV5-1 and TRBJ2-3; D is uncertain. The germline V gene has CDR1 SGHRS and CDR2 YFSETQ. Trimming removed 2 bases at V and 0 bases at J, with 7 bases between. The CDR3 extends over 14 amino acids. The entire variable domain, with the rest obtained from reference TRBV5-1 and TRBJ2-3, is as follows: KAGVTQTPRYLIKTRGQQVTLSCSPISGHRSVSWYQQTPGQGLQFLFEYFSETQRNKGNFPGRFSGRQFSNSRSEMNVSTLELGDSALYLCASSFTTSTDTQYFGPGTRLTVL.

The chain uses TRBV18 and TRBJ1-1; D is perhaps TRBD1 (6 bases). The CDR3 covers 15 residues. From germline, CDR1 is KGHSH and CDR2 LQKENI. Trimming removed 2 bases from V and 5 bases from J, with 15 bases in between. DNA of the CDR3: TGTGCCAGCTCACCAGCGGGGGGCGCGTCGACTGAAGCTTTCTTT. It encodes CASSPAGGASTEAFF.

The gene calls are TRBV7-8 and TRBJ1-5; possible D gene TRBD1, 5 bases. The V gene's germline CDR1 is SGHVS and CDR2 FQNEAQ. The CDR3 length is 15 residues. Trimming stripped 7 bases from V and 4 bases from J, with 17 bases between. CDR3 residues: CASTPTAQANQPQHF. For the CDR3, the DNA is TGTGCCAGCACCCCGACAGCGCAAGCTAATCAGCCCCAGCATTTT.

The rearrangement joins TRBV5-1 to TRBJ2-3, with a possible D match to TRBD2 (5 bases). Trimming took off 5 bases at V and 5 bases at J, with 9 bases between the two ends. The length of the CDR3 is 12 residues. In germline, CDR1 is SGHRS, CDR2 YFSETQ. CDR3 DNA sequence: TGCGCCAGCAGTCCGGCGGGAGATACGCAGTATTTT. This translates into CASSPAGDTQYF.

The V gene is TRBV9, the J gene TRBJ2-1, with a possible D match to TRBD2 (6 bases). Germline-derived CDR1 and CDR2 are SGDLS and YYNGEE. Deletions cut 1 base from V and 8 bases from J, with 10 bases between. The CDR3 runs 13 residues. The CDR3 protein is CASSVLGGDEQFF. The CDR3 DNA follows: TGTGCCAGCAGCGTATTGGGGGGTGATGAGCAGTTCTTC.

This chain connects TRBV7-9 to TRBJ2-6, with 8 bases lining up with TRBD1. Trimming took 7 bases from V and 14 from J; bases not matched to a gene: 13. CDR1 is SEHNR and CDR2 is FQNEAQ in the germline V gene (reference sequence). This CDR3 spans 14 amino acids. The CDR3 nucleotides are TGTGCCAGCATGCTTGAGGGACAGGCGAGACTCCTGACTTTC. It yields the protein CASMLEGQARLLTF.

The chain links TRBV29-1 to TRBJ1-6; a possible D gene is TRBD1 (5 bases). The V gene lost 5 bases and the J gene lost 7 bases, with 21 bases spanning the gap. The CDR3 is 16 residues long. Per germline, CDR1 SQVTM and CDR2 ANQGSEA. The CDR3: CSVLVESQVENSPLHF. CDR3 in DNA: TGCAGCGTTCTCGTAGAATCACAGGTAGAAAATTCACCCCTCCACTTT.

The chain joins TRBV2 to TRBJ1-5, with D possibly TRBD1 on 5 matching bases. V lost 4 bases and J lost 6, with 16 bases in between. Germline CDR1 is SNHLY and CDR2 is FYNNEI. The CDR3 sequence is 15 residues long. This chain's CDR3 is CASSARGLEGQPQHF. The CDR3, as DNA: TGTGCCAGCAGTGCGAGGGGTCTGGAGGGTCAGCCCCAGCATTTT.